The 15 T cell receptor beta chains given below trace back to one sample, sequenced in a study of long-term antiretroviral therapy in people with HIV. Version v3.0 of the immunoSEQ assay was performed at survey level. Only in-frame clones appear in the TCRdb table, and some are missing; sequencing was by immunoSEQ multiplex PCR. Here the sample spans over 1,500 clones, about 90% being singletons. The source material was unsorted PBMCs, sampled 0.7 years after starting antiretroviral therapy. The source of these receptors is a woman aged 50 to 60 with HIV.

The chain carries TRBV9 and TRBJ2-3; D might be TRBD2 (6 bases). The germline V and J ends were trimmed by 1 base and 5 bases, with 11 bases remaining between them. The germline CDR1 and CDR2 sequences are SGDLS and YYNGEE. The CDR3 extends over 14 amino acids. The CDR3 DNA follows: TGTGCCAGCAGCGTAAGGACGGGGGAAGATACGCAGTATTTT. Its translation: CASSVRTGEDTQYF.

The genes are TRBV27 and TRBJ2-2; 8 bases are shared with TRBD2. The trim removed 1 base at V and 7 bases at J, leaving 5 bases unmatched. This CDR3 is 15 amino acids long. From germline, CDR1 is MNHEY and CDR2 SMNVEV (reference sequence). The CDR3 protein is CASSLWRGVGGELFF. The CDR3 bases are TGTGCCAGCAGTTTATGGCGGGGGGTTGGCGGGGAGCTGTTTTTT.

The rearrangement joins TRBV7-8 to TRBJ2-7; D may be TRBD1 (5 bases). CDR3 length equals 13 residues. Trimming shortened V by 5 bases and J by 0 bases, and 8 bases separated the two germline ends. Germline CDR1 and CDR2: SGHVS and FQNEAQ. The CDR3 region is CASSADSSYEQYF. The CDR3 coding sequence is TGTGCCAGCAGCGCAGACAGCTCCTACGAGCAGTACTTC.

The V and J genes are TRBV23-1 and TRBJ2-7; D unresolved. TRBV23-1 is marked as an open reading frame, function uncertain. V gave up 8 bases and J gave up 6 bases, with 8 bases separating them. CDR3 length: 10 residues. As DNA, the CDR3 is TGCGCCAGCCGCTCATGCGAGCAGTACTTC. This sequence encodes CASRSCEQYF.

The chain joins TRBV18 to TRBJ2-4; D is undetermined. V was clipped by 5 bases and J by 1 base, with 12 bases between them. The germline CDR1 and CDR2 sequences are KGHSH and LQKENI. CDR3 length equals 15 residues. CDR3 in DNA: TGTGCCAGCTCAGCCACAAGTCTTGCCAAAAACATTCAGTACTTC. Its translation is CASSATSLAKNIQYF.

This clone appeared a few times. The chain couples TRBV2 to TRBJ1-2; D perhaps matches TRBD1 (5 bases). The CDR3 runs 11 residues. V dropped 8 bases and J dropped 6 bases, with 10 bases sitting between them. Germline values: CDR1 SNHLY, CDR2 FYNNEI. The CDR3 DNA reads TGTGCCAGCTTCGGGGGGAATGGCTACACCTTC. The encoded protein is CASFGGNGYTF.

Regarding this clone: A junction end diverges from the germline sequence, so it may reflect a read error. V and J are TRBV18 and TRBJ2-1; D might be TRBD2 (5 bases). The CDR3 sequence is 16 residues long. From germline, CDR1 is KGHSH and CDR2 LQKENI. The CDR3 sequence: CAGSLGGVQSYNEQFF. In DNA, the CDR3 is TGTGCCGGCTCACTCGGAGGAGTCCAATCCTACAATGAGCAGTTCTTC.

The chain has TRBV13 and TRBJ1-4; 8 bases are shared with TRBD1. This CDR3 has 15 amino acids. Germline loops: CDR1 PRHDT, CDR2 FYEKMQ (reference sequence). The V segment lost 5 bases and the J segment 1 base; nucleotides outside the gene matches: 3. In DNA, the CDR3 is TGTGCCAGCAGCGCACAGGGGGGAACTAATGAAAAACTGTTTTTT. Its protein product is CASSAQGGTNEKLFF. Based on the CDR3 plus reference TRBV13 and TRBJ1-4, the full variable domain is AAGVIQSPRHLIKEKRETATLKCYPIPRHDTVYWYQQGPGQDPQFLISFYEKMQSDKGSIPDRFSAQQFSDYHSELNMSSLELGDSALYFCASSAQGGTNEKLFFGSGTQLSVL.

V and J are TRBV6-5 and TRBJ1-1; 7 bases align to TRBD1. V lost 5 bases, J lost 2 bases, and 5 bases stayed unmatched. The germline CDR1 and CDR2 sequences are MNHEY and SVGAGI. This CDR3 comprises 14 residues. CDR3 sequence (DNA): TGTGCCAGCAGTAACAGGGGAGCCAACACTGAAGCTTTCTTT. Encoded protein: CASSNRGANTEAFF.

This chain connects TRBV7-2 to TRBJ2-2, with D unclear. The CDR3 covers 12 residues. CDR1 and CDR2 (germline): SGHTA, FQGNSA. V dropped 3 bases and J dropped 2 bases, with 1 base sitting between them. The CDR3 loop reads CASSFNTGELFF. CDR3 DNA: TGTGCCAGCAGCTTCAACACCGGGGAGCTGTTTTTT.

This chain links TRBV11-2 with TRBJ1-5; possibly TRBD1 for D (5 bases). This CDR3 is built from 13 residues. The germline V gene has CDR1 SGHAT and CDR2 FQNNGV. Trimming pared 6 bases from V and 7 bases from J, leaving 13 bases between. The chain's CDR3 is CASSDGGNQPQHF. CDR3 coding DNA: TGTGCCAGCAGTGACGGGGGAAACCAGCCCCAGCATTTT.

J is TRBJ2-1 and V is TRBV7-2; 10 bases match TRBD1. The ends lost 5 bases at V and 4 bases at J; junction bases unmatched: 8. The germline CDR1 and CDR2 sequences are SGHTA and FQGNSA. CDR3 length: 16 residues. The chain's CDR3 is CASSDPGQGPYNEQFF. For the CDR3, the DNA is TGTGCCAGCAGCGATCCGGGACAGGGGCCTTACAATGAGCAGTTCTTC.

This rearrangement joins TRBV15 to TRBJ1-3, with D possibly being TRBD1 (6 bases). Germline V gene sequence: CDR1 LNHNV, CDR2 YYDKDF (reference sequence). This CDR3 is 17 amino acids long. Trimming stripped 0 bases from V and 3 bases from J, with 15 bases between. The CDR3 DNA reads as TGTGCCACCAGCAGAGATCGGGGGGGCGATCATGGAAACACCATATATTTT. As protein: CATSRDRGGDHGNTIYF. The full variable domain, in which reference TRBV15 and TRBJ1-3 provide the parts outside the CDR3, is DAMVIQNPRYQVTQFGKPVTLSCSQTLNHNVMYWYQQKSSQAPKLLFHYYDKDFNNEADTPDNFQSRRPNTSFCFLDIRSPGLGDTAMYLCATSRDRGGDHGNTIYFGEGSWLTVV.

The gene calls are TRBV5-1 and TRBJ2-3; 12 bases align to TRBD2. CDR1 and CDR2 from the germline V gene are SGHRS and YFSETQ. This CDR3 has 17 residues. V shed 0 bases, J shed 4 bases, and the junction held 6 bases outside the gene matches. CDR3 coding DNA: TGCGCCAGCAGCTTGGTGGCTAGCGGGGGGGGCGCAGATACGCAGTATTTT. Its protein is CASSLVASGGGADTQYF.

CDR3 loop: CASSLNSPDSRYF. CDR3 sequence (DNA): TGTGCCAGCAGCTTAAATAGCCCCGACTCCCGGTATTTT. The chain couples TRBV7-3 to TRBJ2-3; D not certain. The CDR3 loop spans 13 amino acids. Germline-derived CDR1 and CDR2 are SGHTA and FQGTGA. Trimming took 1 base from V and 14 from J, leaving 16 bases between them.